A selection of T cell receptor beta chains follows, all from one sample in a study of tumor and adjacent non-tumor tissue in lung cancer. MiXCR, applied by TCRdb to the multiplex PCR reads, yields one record per CDR3 protein. The table records more than 85,000 distinct CDR3 sequences, more than 60% of them present only once. The sequenced sample was lung tumor tissue. These TCRs come from an older woman with non-small cell lung cancer. CDR3s include the opening cysteine and the closing phenylalanine or tryptophan.

V	J	CDR3
TRBV6-1	TRBJ2-4	CASSEPGKLANNIQHF
TRBV28	TRBJ2-7	CASSIETSGRLSQYF
TRBV29-1	TRBJ2-7	CSAGHLKGVSYEQYF
TRBV10-2	TRBJ2-7	CASSESGLSYEQYF
TRBV11-3	TRBJ1-3	CATLEDSGNSIYF
TRBV5-4	TRBJ2-1	CASMIVGAMGGGEQFF
TRBV20-1	TRBJ2-2	CSASGVLVDNNRGAVF
TRBV29-1	TRBJ2-1	CSLQGGYNEQFF
TRBV11-2	TRBJ2-5	CVSSLDAMSFQENQYF
TRBV4-3	TRBJ2-1	CASSQDGQDGYNKQFF
TRBV6-2/TRBV6-3	TRBJ2-2	CASSYTQLRTNTGELFF
TRBV11-1	TRBJ2-2	CAGSLAVYANAGELFF
TRBV28	TRBJ2-7	CASRPEQGGCEQYF
TRBV11-1	TRBJ2-1	CVSSPRGLAGWDVQFF
TRBV11-1	TRBJ2-7	CASSREDSYKQYF
TRBV11-2	TRBJ1-5	CASSLIPVGQPQHF
TRBV14	TRBJ1-6	CASNRGFNNSPLHF
TRBV6-2/TRBV6-3	TRBJ2-5	CACSFVGQETQYF
TRBV4-3	TRBJ2-6	CASSQDRGVNVLTF
TRBV4-3	TRBJ2-1	CSSSQGLPSGALSGDEQFF
TRBV11-1	TRBJ2-1	CASSRADAFDEQFF
TRBV30	TRBJ1-1	CAWRAGSTEAFF
TRBV28	TRBJ2-1	CASSFLGLANNEQLF
TRBV20-1	TRBJ2-1	CSARDASSGRRYNEQFF
TRBV4-1	TRBJ2-1	CASNPTGLVGTKFF
TRBV5-1	TRBJ1-1	CASRVRGAEEAFF
TRBV11-2	TRBJ1-1	CASKLDPSEVTEAFF
TRBV4-3	TRBJ2-1	CASSQPPLGGYNEQFF
TRBV20-1	TRBJ2-4	CSAVWFMGAKNIQYF
TRBV5-4	TRBJ2-5	CAISFRQGIGEETQNF
TRBV6-2/TRBV6-3	TRBJ2-5	CASSYSETEETQYF
TRBV29-1	TRBJ2-2	CSVGLGAGGTRGELFF
TRBV4-3	TRBJ1-6	CASNLGDRGSSPLHF
TRBV12-3/TRBV12-4	TRBJ2-4	CASSFKGDAKNIQYF
TRBV4-1	TRBJ2-1	CARIQESSKFF
TRBV20-1	TRBJ2-1	CSAKPSTSGRAKVLYNEQFF
TRBV20-1	TRBJ1-2	CNASSDRGRSYAYTF
TRBV11-2	TRBJ1-2	CVSRNRGANYGYTF
TRBV5-1	TRBJ1-2	CASSLNCYGYTF
TRBV14	TRBJ1-1	CASSQDSGQMNIEAFF
TRBV4-3	TRBJ2-3	CASSHETGGTNTQYF
TRBV20-1	TRBJ2-1	CSTRDWASGAYSEQFF
TRBV14	TRBJ2-5	CASSQTSGGQETQCF
TRBV29-1	TRBJ2-2	CSVGDTGELFF
TRBV7-2	TRBJ2-3	CASSLTRVPDKQYF
TRBV11-2	TRBJ2-7	CASSWDRGYEQYF
TRBV7-2	TRBJ2-4	CAISLSGASSYF